Reported below is one T cell receptor (beta chain). Its antigen is still unknown. Germline CDR1 SGHTA, CDR2 FQGNSA. The V segment lost 0 bases and the J segment 2 bases; nucleotides outside the gene matches: 17. This CDR3 region has 21 residues. The sample is drawn from a study of CD8 T cells in ankylosing spondylitis. Study-level findings and limits: Blood from ankylosing spondylitis patients appeared to carry a characteristic eight-variant TCR beta motif.

Quantitative molecular-barcoded 5'-RACE generated the TCR beta libraries. TCRdb reprocessed the 5' RACE reads via MiXCR and lists one record per CDR3 protein. This sample has roughly 700,000 distinct CDR3 sequences, with under 20% found just once. The rearrangement links TRBV7-2 to TRBJ2-1; 9 positions agree with TRBD2. The source is a male donor with ankylosing spondylitis. The source material was blood, either unsorted or a sorted T cell fraction (not recorded which). CDR3 DNA: TGTGCCAGCAGCTTAGCCCCAAAACCCTCTAATAGCGGGAGACCCTACAATGAGCAGTTCTTC. Translating gives CASSLAPKPSNSGRPYNEQFF.